This T cell receptor beta chain derives from a study of blood T cell repertoires in COVID-19. Study details: Sources were T cells, B-cell-depleted T cells, or PBMCs; the material itself was cDNA or gDNA.

The assay was immunoSEQ multiplex PCR, and TCRdb's table has in-frame clones only and misses some. In the table there are around 130,000 clones, 85% to 90% of which are singletons. The germline V gene encodes CDR1 MDHEN and CDR2 SYDVKM. The CDR3 spans 15 residues. Losses at the gene ends were 5 bases for V and 7 bases for J; bases not matched to a gene: 10. What was sequenced was peripheral blood. The chain employs TRBV28 and TRBJ1-4, with TRBD1 matching over 7 bases. This receptor was obtained from an older man with active or convalescent COVID-19. The CDR3 DNA sequence: TGTGCCAGCAGTACTTCAGGGGGAGGTGGTGAAAAACTGTTTTTT. Amino acid sequence: CASSTSGGGGEKLFF.